This entry describes one T cell receptor (beta chain). This specimen comes from a study of T cell changes during pregnancy in multiple sclerosis. Germline loops: CDR1 SQVTM, CDR2 ANQGSEA. With V trimmed by 6 bases and J by 0 bases, 20 bases remained unmatched. The CDR3 length is 19 residues. The table came from immunoSEQ multiplex PCR; TCRdb's copy has only in-frame clones and leaves some out. The sample consists of tens of thousands of clones, less than 90% of them appearing once. The sample was peripheral blood, taken before pregnancy. The TCR sequence derives from a female donor with multiple sclerosis, enrolled in a pregnancy study. The V call is TRBV29-1, the J call TRBJ1-5; 7 bases line up with TRBD1. The CDR3 coding sequence is TGCAGCGTGGCCCATTACAGGGGTAGGGCCGGGGGTAGCAATCAGCCCCAGCATTTT. It codes for CSVAHYRGRAGGSNQPQHF.